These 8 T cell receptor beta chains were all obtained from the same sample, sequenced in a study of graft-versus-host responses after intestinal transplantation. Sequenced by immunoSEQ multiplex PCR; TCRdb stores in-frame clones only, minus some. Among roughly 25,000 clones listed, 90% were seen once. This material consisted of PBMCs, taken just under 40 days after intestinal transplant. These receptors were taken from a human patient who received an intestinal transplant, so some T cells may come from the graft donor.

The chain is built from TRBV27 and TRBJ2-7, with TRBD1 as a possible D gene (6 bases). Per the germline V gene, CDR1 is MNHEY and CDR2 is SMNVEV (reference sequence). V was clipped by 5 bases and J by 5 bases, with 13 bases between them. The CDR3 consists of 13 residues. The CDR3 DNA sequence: TGTGCCAGCAGTCTCTACACAGGGAACGAGCAGTACTTC. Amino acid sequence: CASSLYTGNEQYF.

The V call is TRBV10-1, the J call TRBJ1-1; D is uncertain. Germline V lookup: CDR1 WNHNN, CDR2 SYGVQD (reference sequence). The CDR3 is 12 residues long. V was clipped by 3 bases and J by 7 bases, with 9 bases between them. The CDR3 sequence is CASSESTDEAFF. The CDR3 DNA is TGCGCCAGCAGTGAATCAACAGATGAAGCTTTCTTT.

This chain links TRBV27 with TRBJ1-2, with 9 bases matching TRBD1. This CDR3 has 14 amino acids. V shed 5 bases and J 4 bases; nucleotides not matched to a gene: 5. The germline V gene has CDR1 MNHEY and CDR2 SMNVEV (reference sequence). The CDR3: CASSAQGARYGYTF. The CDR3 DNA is TGTGCCAGCAGTGCACAGGGGGCGCGCTATGGCTACACCTTC.

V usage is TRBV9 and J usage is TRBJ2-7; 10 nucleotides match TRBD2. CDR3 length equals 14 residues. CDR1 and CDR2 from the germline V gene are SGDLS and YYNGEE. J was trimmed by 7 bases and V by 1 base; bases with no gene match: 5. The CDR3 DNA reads TGTGCCAGCAGCGTATCTAGCGGGAGAGGGGAGCAGTACTTC. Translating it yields CASSVSSGRGEQYF.

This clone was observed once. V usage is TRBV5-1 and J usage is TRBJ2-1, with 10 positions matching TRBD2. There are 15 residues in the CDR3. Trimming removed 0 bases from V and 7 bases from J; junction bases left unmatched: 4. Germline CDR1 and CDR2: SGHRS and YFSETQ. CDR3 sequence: CASSLGVTSGNEQFF. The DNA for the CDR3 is TGCGCCAGCAGCTTGGGAGTGACTAGCGGGAATGAGCAGTTCTTC.

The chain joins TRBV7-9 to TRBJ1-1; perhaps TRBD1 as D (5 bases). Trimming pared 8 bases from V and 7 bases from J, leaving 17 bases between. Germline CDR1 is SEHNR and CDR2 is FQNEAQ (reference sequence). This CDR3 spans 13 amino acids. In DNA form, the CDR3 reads TGTGCCAGCGTCCTCGGCAGAAGGGGTGAAGCTTTCTTT. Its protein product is CASVLGRRGEAFF.

The CDR3 reads CASRLTGTGSLAKNIQYF. The DNA for the CDR3 is TGTGCCAGCAGACTCACCGGGACAGGATCGCTAGCCAAAAACATTCAGTACTTC. V is TRBV28 and J is TRBJ2-4; 8 bases agree with TRBD1. This CDR3 has 18 amino acids. The V segment lost 6 bases and the J segment 0 bases; nucleotides outside the gene matches: 13. Germline loops: CDR1 MDHEN, CDR2 SYDVKM.

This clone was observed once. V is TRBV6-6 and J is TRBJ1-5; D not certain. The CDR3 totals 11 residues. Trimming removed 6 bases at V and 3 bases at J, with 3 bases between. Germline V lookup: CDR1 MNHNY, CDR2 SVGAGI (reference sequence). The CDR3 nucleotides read TGTGCCAGCAGGTCCAATCAGCCCCAGCATTTT. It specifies CASRSNQPQHF.